The rows below give T cell receptor beta chains drawn from one sample of a study of blood T cell repertoires in COVID-19. TCRdb's table, derived via immunoSEQ multiplex PCR, lists solely in-frame clones and lacks some. There are 80,000 to 100,000 clones in the sample; around 82% occur only once, and roughly a tenth lies in the top ten. Input material: peripheral blood. The receptors were gathered from a man between 65 and 79 years old with active or convalescent COVID-19. CDR3s include the opening cysteine and the closing phenylalanine or tryptophan. D genes are given only for firm matches. Expanded clones are given a class, and other clones once, few, many or no size at all.

J | V | size | D | CDR3
TRBJ2-3 | TRBV2 | NA | NA | CASRTDRTDTQYF
TRBJ1-2 | TRBV30 | NA | NA | CAWSVPAGNYGYTF
TRBJ2-7 | TRBV19 | few | NA | CASSTDYSYEQYF
TRBJ2-5 | TRBV5-6 | NA | NA | CASGHQGFQETQYF
TRBJ2-5 | TRBV7-6 | few | TRBD2 | CASSSGTSGGRETQYF
TRBJ1-1 | TRBV5-5 | many | NA | CASSFIPDTEAFF
TRBJ2-1 | TRBV3-1/TRBV3-2 | NA | NA | CASSQLVTEQFF
TRBJ2-3 | TRBV27 | NA | NA | CASSLSRVGTLQYF
TRBJ1-1 | TRBV4-1 | NA | TRBD1 | CASSQGTGGRLEAFF
TRBJ1-1 | TRBV4-2 | few | TRBD1 | CASSQLTGSTEAFF
TRBJ2-1 | TRBV11-3 | NA | NA | CASSLGRGIHNEQFF
TRBJ2-2 | TRBV9 | NA | NA | CASSVGGGNTGELFF
TRBJ2-7 | TRBV5-6 | NA | TRBD2 | CASRRTSGAYEQYF
TRBJ2-5 | TRBV10-3 | NA | NA | CAISEPRSRSQYF
TRBJ1-6 | TRBV19 | once | TRBD1 | CASSPGQGSPLHF
TRBJ1-2 | TRBV2 | NA | TRBD1 | CASRGTGSNYGYTF
TRBJ1-2 | TRBV6-6 | NA | TRBD1 | CASNLDRGLTNYGYTF
TRBJ1-2 | TRBV19 | NA | NA | CASTRQTGGYTF
TRBJ2-2 | TRBV9 | few | NA | CASSVRAGKDGELFF
TRBJ1-5 | TRBV30 | once | NA | CAWSVTGLSNQPQHF
TRBJ2-2 | TRBV9 | NA | NA | CASSPGHRASGELFF
TRBJ2-4 | TRBV12-3/TRBV12-4 | once | NA | CASKGQSIQYF
TRBJ1-3 | TRBV6-2/TRBV6-3 | NA | NA | CASSYSSSGGNTIYF
TRBJ1-1 | TRBV5-8 | NA | NA | CASSAISGNTEAFF
TRBJ1-4 | TRBV30 | NA | NA | CAWSGEKLFF
TRBJ1-1 | TRBV7-9 | NA | NA | CASSPDRRQAFF
TRBJ1-4 | TRBV6-5 | NA | NA | CASSSGVEKLFF
TRBJ1-5 | TRBV4-1 | once | TRBD1 | CASSQDEDRNQPQHF
TRBJ1-2 | TRBV6-5 | NA | NA | CASSYSGQARGYTF
TRBJ2-5 | TRBV5-5 | NA | TRBD1 | CASSSTGGQETQYF
TRBJ1-2 | TRBV6-5 | NA | TRBD1 | CASTLRTGDAYGYTF
TRBJ2-2 | TRBV7-2 | once | NA | CASSLERVTGELFF
TRBJ2-3 | TRBV9 | NA | NA | CASSVYSDTQYF